This T cell receptor (beta chain) stems from a study of blood T cell repertoires in COVID-19. Generated by immunoSEQ multiplex PCR, the TCRdb table keeps only in-frame clones and is missing some. This table holds a few hundred thousand clones, around 83% found once. The origin of this receptor is a woman of 80 years or more with COVID-19, enrolled during active disease. The sequenced sample consisted of peripheral blood.

The CDR3 sequence: CASSFQEYNEQFF. The CDR3 DNA is TGTGCCAGCAGCTTCCAGGAATACAATGAGCAGTTCTTC. The V call is TRBV9, the J call TRBJ2-1; D gene ambiguous. CDR1 SGDLS and CDR2 YYNGEE come from the germline V gene. V was clipped by 4 bases and J by 4 bases, with 9 bases between them. The CDR3 is 13 amino acids.